This T cell receptor (beta chain) is drawn from a study of blood T cell repertoires in COVID-19. Sequenced by immunoSEQ multiplex PCR; TCRdb stores in-frame clones only, minus some. The sample includes approximately 32,000 clones, roughly 90% of them seen just once. Germline-derived CDR1 and CDR2 are KGHSH and LQKENI. CDR3 length equals 15 residues. After removal of 4 bases from V and 5 bases from J, the junction contained 9 bases not matched to a gene. The source is a man aged 55 to 70 with acute or convalescent COVID-19. The sequenced sample was peripheral blood. This chain connects TRBV18 to TRBJ1-1; TRBD1 agrees at 8 bases. CDR3 DNA sequence: TGTGCCAGCTCACTACAGACAGGGGTCGGGACTGAAGCTTTCTTT. It is translated as CASSLQTGVGTEAFF.